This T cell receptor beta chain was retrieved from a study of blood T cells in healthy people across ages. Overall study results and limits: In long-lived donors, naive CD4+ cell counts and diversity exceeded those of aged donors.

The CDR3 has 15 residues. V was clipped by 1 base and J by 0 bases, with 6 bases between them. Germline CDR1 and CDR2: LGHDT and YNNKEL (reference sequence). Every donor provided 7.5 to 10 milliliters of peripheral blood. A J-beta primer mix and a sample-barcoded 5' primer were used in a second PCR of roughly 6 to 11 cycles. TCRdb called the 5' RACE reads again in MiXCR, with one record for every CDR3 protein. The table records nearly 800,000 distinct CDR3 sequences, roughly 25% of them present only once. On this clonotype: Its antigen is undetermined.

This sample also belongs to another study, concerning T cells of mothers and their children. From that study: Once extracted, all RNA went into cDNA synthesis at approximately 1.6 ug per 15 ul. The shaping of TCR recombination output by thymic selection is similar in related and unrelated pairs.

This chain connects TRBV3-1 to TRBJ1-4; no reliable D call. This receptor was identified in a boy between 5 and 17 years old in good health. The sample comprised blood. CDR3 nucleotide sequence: TGTGCCAGCAGCCAAGTCAGTGCAACTAATGAAAAACTGTTTTTT. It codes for CASSQVSATNEKLFF.